This TCR beta chain comes out of a study of T cells in Graves' hyperthyroidism and ophthalmopathy. Germline lookup yields CDR1 SEHNR and CDR2 FQNEAQ (reference sequence). V lost 3 bases and J 9 bases, leaving 15 bases between the germline ends. This CDR3 is 14 amino acids long. Exclusion criteria comprised uncontrolled infection, other autoimmune disease, pregnancy or lactation. Thyroid ultrasound, orbital computed tomography, clinical symptoms, and serum thyroxine and TRAb underpinned diagnoses. Regions amplified from RNA transcripts were the TCR beta CDR3 regions. The study used the HTBI primer set for a first-round RT-PCR of the TCR CDR3. A single record per CDR3 protein comes from TCRdb applying MiXCR to the multiplex PCR reads. This sample has over 350,000 distinct CDR3 sequences; over 12% occur once, and the top ten carry roughly 13%.

The V and J genes are TRBV7-9 and TRBJ2-1; D may be TRBD1 or TRBD2 (5 bases each). The sequence was collected from a young man with Graves' ophthalmopathy. Sequencing was done on a sample of blood. The DNA of the CDR3 is TGTGCCAGCAGCTTGGGTCCCGGGGCAGTTGAGCAGTTCTTC. Amino acids: CASSLGPGAVEQFF.